The entry below describes one T cell receptor (beta chain). This clonotype came up many times. Its antigen has not been determined. The junction shows a germline mismatch at one end, possibly a read error. TCRdb lists the instrument as Illumina HiSeq 1500. Using fastp trimming at Q25 and MiXCR clonotype assembly, TCRdb reanalyzed the public sequencing data and kept in-frame beta chains. Rows are unified per CDR3 protein, each entry keeping the most common DNA and genes. This sample has approximately 990,000 distinct CDR3 sequences in its table, and roughly 30% of those were observed once. Of the sample, over 12% is held by the ten largest clones. The data derive from a study of T cell repertoires in cytomegalovirus infection (dated by TCRdb to the late 2010s). Background on the whole study: The peptide stimulations were aimed at well-studied HLA-B-restricted epitopes as well as recently identified HLA-C-restricted CMV epitopes, whose presentation resists viral immunomodulation. Donor HLA type was relevant to the analysis, because carriage of CMV infection together with the matching HLA type was indicated by public TCR beta signatures.

Including the terminal cysteine and phenylalanine, the CDR3 comprises 16 residues. Only the CDR3 part of the read is kept: 48 bases, read in frame from the first base. Per the germline V gene, SGHTA is the CDR1 and FQGNSA is the CDR2. The full study reports these points: Cumulative frequency of public TCR beta family members discriminated carriers of CMV infection plus the relevant HLA type in this cohort and an independent roughly 330-donor cohort. The ex vivo response was dominated by HLA-C-restricted CMV-specific TCR beta clonotypes, which also provided the single most frequent clonotype in two of eight donors.

Read against the paper, the sample's treatment or condition label means: in vitro stimulation with specific CMV peptide epitopes to enrich CMV-specific T cells. The sequence joins TRBV7-2 to TRBJ1-1, with TRBD1 matching 9 junction bases. This sequence was found in a human donor in good health (CMV status not recorded). Some clones in this sample may be carry-over from other donors' samples. Sequenced material: cultured CD8+ T cells from PBMCs, taken from culture after CMV antigen stimulation. The CDR3 amino acid sequence is: CASSVASGQGWVGAFF. The bases are TGTGCCAGCAGCGTAGCCTCGGGACAGGGATGGGTGGGAGCTTTCTTT.